One and the same sample provided the 17 T cell receptor beta chains below, sequenced in a study of CD8+ T cells in alopecia areata. RNA, once extracted, was reverse transcribed into cDNA for use as the sequencing template. The assay was immunoSEQ multiplex PCR, and TCRdb's table has in-frame clones only and misses some. Of about 180,000 clones listed, roughly 58% were seen once; the top ten hold roughly 17%. Treatment denoted: oral pan-JAK inhibitor, 5-10 mg twice daily. The specimen was CD4+ T cells sorted from blood, collected at week 56, from a patient treated with tofacitinib. The receptors come from a human donor with alopecia areata.

V and J are TRBV6-5 and TRBJ1-6, with 8 bases lining up with TRBD1. Germline CDR1 MNHEY, CDR2 SVGAGI. V was pared by 6 bases and J by 7 bases, with 5 bases of the junction left unmatched. The CDR3 covers 14 residues. CDR3 sequence (DNA): TGTGCCAGCAGACCTAGACAGGGGAATTCACCCCTCCACTTT. Translation: CASRPRQGNSPLHF.

The rearrangement uses TRBV15 and TRBJ2-2; D gene unclear. The CDR3 covers 13 residues. Trimming removed 0 bases from V and 6 bases from J, with 5 bases in between. Per germline, CDR1 LNHNV and CDR2 YYDKDF (reference sequence). CDR3 protein: CATSREEAGELFF. CDR3 in DNA: TGTGCCACCAGCAGAGAGGAAGCCGGGGAGCTGTTTTTT.

The rearrangement uses TRBV30 and TRBJ2-2; D unclear. Germline V lookup: CDR1 GTSNPN, CDR2 SVGIG (reference sequence). The CDR3 is made up of 18 amino acids. Between the trimmed V and J ends, which lost 1 base and 2 bases, there was a span of 20 bases. The CDR3 loop is CAWSELGSLSPNTGELFF. The CDR3 DNA reads TGTGCCTGGAGTGAATTAGGCAGTTTGAGTCCAAACACCGGGGAGCTGTTTTTT. Full variable domain (missing parts from reference TRBV30 and TRBJ2-2): SQTIHQWPATLVQPVGSPLSLECTVEGTSNPNLYWYRQAAGRGLQLLFYSVGIGQISSEVPQNLSASRPQDRQFILSSKKLLLSDSGFYLCAWSELGSLSPNTGELFFGEGSRLTVL.

This chain links TRBV13 with TRBJ1-1; 7 positions agree with TRBD1. V was clipped by 4 bases and J by 4 bases; unmatched bases: 12. The CDR3 sequence is 16 residues long. Per germline, CDR1 PRHDT and CDR2 FYEKMQ (reference sequence). The CDR3 here is CASSSQRQGLGTEAFF. As DNA, the CDR3 is TGTGCCAGCAGCTCCCAAAGACAGGGTTTAGGCACTGAAGCTTTCTTT. Together with reference TRBV13 and TRBJ1-1, the CDR3 gives the full variable domain: AAGVIQSPRHLIKEKRETATLKCYPIPRHDTVYWYQQGPGQDPQFLISFYEKMQSDKGSIPDRFSAQQFSDYHSELNMSSLELGDSALYFCASSSQRQGLGTEAFFGQGTRLTVV.

The rearrangement uses TRBV29-1 and TRBJ1-1; 9 bases agree with TRBD1. Germline V CDR1 and CDR2: SQVTM, ANQGSEA. The CDR3 totals 14 residues. V dropped 5 bases and J dropped 7; count of bases not matched to a gene: 11. Here the CDR3 DNA reads TGCAGCGTTAAACCCGGGACAGGGTCCTTTGAAGCTTTCTTT. Amino acids: CSVKPGTGSFEAFF.

This sequence joins TRBV11-2 and TRBJ2-3, with D perhaps assigned TRBD1 or TRBD2 (6 bases each). The V gene's germline CDR1 is SGHAT and CDR2 FQNNGV. The CDR3 consists of 15 residues. Trimming left V 5 bases short and J 6 bases short, with 18 bases between. The CDR3 spells CASSQRGFGGDTQYF. In DNA, the CDR3 is TGTGCCAGCAGCCAAAGGGGCTTCGGGGGCGATACGCAGTATTTT.

The J gene is TRBJ2-6, the V gene TRBV5-1; possible D gene TRBD1, 6 bases. The germline V gene has CDR1 SGHRS and CDR2 YFSETQ. Trimming cost V 5 bases and J 12 bases, with 21 bases left between them. CDR3 length: 15 residues. The CDR3 spells CASSQTQGPSRVLTF. The CDR3 nucleotides read TGCGCCAGCAGTCAGACTCAGGGGCCCTCCCGCGTCCTGACTTTC.

A few counts support this clone. The chain employs TRBV4-2 and TRBJ2-3; D might be TRBD2 (6 bases). This CDR3 comprises 14 residues. CDR1 and CDR2 from the germline V gene are LGHNA and YNFKEQ. The V end lost 4 bases, the J end lost 6 bases, and 14 bases lay between the germline ends. Here the CDR3 reads CASSPGGGSDTQYF. In nucleotides, the CDR3 is TGTGCCAGCAGCCCCGGGGGAGGATCGGATACGCAGTATTTT.

Only a few counts were recorded for this clone. The V gene is TRBV5-1, the J gene TRBJ2-7; D is tentatively TRBD1 or TRBD2 (5 bases each). There are 16 residues in the CDR3. Germline V gene lookup returns CDR1 SGHRS and CDR2 YFSETQ. Trimming took 0 bases from V and 7 from J, leaving 20 bases between them. The CDR3 DNA reads TGCGCCAGCAGCTTGGCCCCGGGGACGGTCAGTTTTGAGCAGTACTTC. Encoded protein: CASSLAPGTVSFEQYF.

The V gene is TRBV30, the J gene TRBJ2-1; D is ambiguous. V was cut by 1 base and J by 5 bases, with 6 bases left in between. This CDR3 is built from 12 residues. Germline CDR1 and CDR2: GTSNPN and SVGIG (reference sequence). In DNA form, the CDR3 reads TGTGCCTGGAGTGGACTCAACAATGAGCAGTTCTTC. Translated, it gives CAWSGLNNEQFF.

In this sample, this clone turned up a few times. The chain employs TRBV20-1 and TRBJ1-2; TRBD1 might be the D (5 bases). Trimming removed 6 bases at V and 12 bases at J, with 11 bases between. The CDR3 extends over 9 amino acids. The germline V gene has CDR1 DFQATT and CDR2 SNEGSKA (reference sequence). The CDR3 loop reads CSANRDDTF. The CDR3 DNA follows: TGCAGTGCCAATCGGGACGACACCTTC.

The gene calls are TRBV29-1 and TRBJ2-7, with D uncertain. The CDR3 covers 13 residues. V lost 5 bases to trimming and J lost 2 bases, with 13 bases between them. Per the germline V gene, CDR1 is SQVTM and CDR2 is ANQGSEA. The DNA of the CDR3 is TGCAGCGTTTCGGTTCAGCGACCCTACGAGCAGTACTTC. This gives the protein CSVSVQRPYEQYF.

This chain connects TRBV15 to TRBJ2-5; 10 bases are shared with TRBD2. Germline assignment: CDR1 LNHNV and CDR2 YYDKDF (reference sequence). The CDR3 is 15 amino acids. With 4 bases clipped from V and 2 bases from J, the junction kept 4 bases outside the gene matches. CDR3 DNA sequence: TGTGCCACCAGCACCCGGACTAGCGGACAAGAGACCCAGTACTTC. As protein: CATSTRTSGQETQYF.

This clone was found a few times. The chain has TRBV29-1 and TRBJ1-1, with D possibly matching TRBD1 (5 bases). Germline CDR1 SQVTM, CDR2 ANQGSEA. V lost 4 bases and J lost 1, with 13 bases in between. CDR3 length equals 14 residues. The CDR3 DNA is TGCAGCGTTGCTCTACAGGCACCGAACACTGAAGCTTTCTTT. This encodes CSVALQAPNTEAFF.

The V and J genes are TRBV6-4 and TRBJ1-1; unclear D gene. V lost 4 bases, J lost 1 base, and 7 bases lay in between. The germline gives CDR1 MRHNA, CDR2 SNTAGT. The CDR3 runs 13 residues. CDR3 sequence: CASSVGKNTEAFF. CDR3 DNA sequence: TGTGCCAGCAGTGTGGGGAAGAACACTGAAGCTTTCTTT.

The chain recombines TRBV2 with TRBJ1-1; D is undetermined. The ends were cut back, 6 bases at V and 4 bases at J, with 12 bases in the middle. Germline V gene lookup returns CDR1 SNHLY and CDR2 FYNNEI. CDR3 length: 13 amino acids. The CDR3 DNA reads as TGTGCCAGCAGGGATTCGGAAAGCACTGAAGCTTTCTTT. It yields the protein CASRDSESTEAFF.

The chain carries TRBV4-1 and TRBJ1-5, with D perhaps matching TRBD1 (6 bases). Between the trimmed V and J ends, which lost 1 base and 4 bases, there was a span of 14 bases. The CDR3 consists of 16 residues. Germline V gene sequence: CDR1 MGHRA, CDR2 YSYEKL. The CDR3 protein is CASSQGPDRVNQPQHF. The CDR3 nucleotides read TGCGCCAGCAGCCAAGGCCCGGACAGAGTAAATCAGCCCCAGCATTTT.